This TCR beta chain is from a study of blood T cell repertoires in COVID-19. Study as a whole: Acute and convalescent COVID-19 specimens originated in the United States, Italy and Spain. T cells, B-cell-depleted T cells, or PBMCs provided the cDNA or gDNA that served as material.

Seattle patient enrollment occurred during active infection, with longitudinal follow-up thereafter. The CDR3 sequence is 17 residues long. Trimming removed 1 base from V and 1 base from J; junction bases left unmatched: 10. Germline V CDR1 and CDR2: LNHDA, SQIVND (reference sequence). This table comes from immunoSEQ multiplex PCR, and its TCRdb copy is limited to in-frame clones, with some not included. The sample gives fewer than 300,000 clones, approximately 84% of which show up once; 11% is in the top ten. The chain has TRBV19 and TRBJ2-7; TRBD2 aligns across 7 bases. The TCR was taken from a man aged 45-60 years with COVID-19, enrolled during active disease. Input material: peripheral blood. CDR3 sequence (DNA): TGTGCCAGTAGTATAGCTGGCGGGAGTCTTGTTTCCTACGAGCAGTACTTC. Protein sequence: CASSIAGGSLVSYEQYF.